This TCR beta chain was sequenced during a study of T cells in Graves' hyperthyroidism and ophthalmopathy. Whole-study context: The blood sample was taken at first diagnosis, before treatment began. Study observations and caveats: Most thyroid clonotypes with frequency above 0.001 were detected in blood.

PBMCs stemmed from 10 ml fresh peripheral blood. Comments on this clonotype: What it binds is not known.

The germline V and J ends were trimmed by 3 bases and 3 bases, with 9 bases remaining between them. In germline, CDR1 is LNHDA, CDR2 SQIVND (reference sequence). CDR3 length equals 13 residues. There were TCR beta CDR3 regions amplified from RNA transcripts. The study used the HTBI primer set for a first-round RT-PCR of the TCR CDR3. MiXCR, run by TCRdb on the multiplex PCR reads, gives a single entry per CDR3 protein. The table includes 300,000 to 450,000 distinct CDR3 sequences, roughly 25% detected once. The receptor comes from a man aged 45-60 years with Graves' hyperthyroidism. This chain links TRBV19 with TRBJ2-7; D gene unclear. Sequenced input: blood. CDR3 sequence: CASSMKGGYEQYF. The CDR3 nucleotides read TGTGCCAGTAGTATGAAGGGCGGCTACGAGCAGTACTTC.